This T cell receptor (beta chain) was sequenced for a study of blood T cells in healthy people across ages. Primed by a sample-barcoded 5' primer and a J-beta primer mix, a second PCR proceeded for about 6 to 11 cycles. Researchers report that each sample yielded at least 3 million CDR3-containing paired-end reads. TCRdb fed the 5' RACE reads into MiXCR, producing one record per CDR3 protein. This sample has about 650,000 distinct CDR3 sequences, with over 40% found just once. Findings of the study overall: For the donors, CMV status was unknown and possibly confounded expanded clonotype changes. Bulk PBMC profiling left naive and antigen-experienced comparisons inconclusive.

Each donor supplied roughly 10 milliliters of peripheral blood. A note on this clonotype: Antigen: not known.

Per the germline V gene, CDR1 is MDHEN and CDR2 is SYDVKM. This CDR3 region has 15 residues. The ends lost 5 bases at V and 6 bases at J; junction bases unmatched: 9. Material: blood. The sequence was obtained from a woman over 75 in good health. The V call is TRBV28, the J call TRBJ2-2; 7 nucleotides match TRBD1. The CDR3 DNA reads as TGTGCCAGCAGTCGGGATTCCCAGGGGGCCGGGGAGCTGTTTTTT. Encoded protein: CASSRDSQGAGELFF.